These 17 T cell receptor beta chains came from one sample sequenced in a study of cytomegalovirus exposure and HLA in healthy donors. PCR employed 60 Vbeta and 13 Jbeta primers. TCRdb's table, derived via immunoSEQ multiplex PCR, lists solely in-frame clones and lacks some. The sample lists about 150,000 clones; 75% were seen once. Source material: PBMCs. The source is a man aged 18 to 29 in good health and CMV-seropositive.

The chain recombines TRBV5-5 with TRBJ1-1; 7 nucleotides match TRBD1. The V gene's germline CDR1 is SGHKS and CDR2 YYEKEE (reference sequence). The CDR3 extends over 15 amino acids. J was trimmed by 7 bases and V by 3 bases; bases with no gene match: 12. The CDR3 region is CASSYYTGAACEAFF. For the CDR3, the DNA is TGTGCCAGCAGCTATTATACAGGGGCCGCATGTGAAGCTTTCTTT.

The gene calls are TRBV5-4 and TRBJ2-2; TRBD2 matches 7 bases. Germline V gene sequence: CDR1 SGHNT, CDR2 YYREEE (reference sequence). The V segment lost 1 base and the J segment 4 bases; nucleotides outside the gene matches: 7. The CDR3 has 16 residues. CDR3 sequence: CASSLYRGSATGELFF. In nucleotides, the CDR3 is TGTGCCAGCAGCTTGTATCGCGGGAGTGCCACCGGGGAGCTGTTTTTT.

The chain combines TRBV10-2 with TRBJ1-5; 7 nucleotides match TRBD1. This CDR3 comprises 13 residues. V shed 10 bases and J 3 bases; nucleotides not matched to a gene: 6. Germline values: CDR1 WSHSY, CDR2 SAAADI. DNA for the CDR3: TGCGCCACCATGGACAGGAACAATCAGCCCCAGCATTTT. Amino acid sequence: CATMDRNNQPQHF.

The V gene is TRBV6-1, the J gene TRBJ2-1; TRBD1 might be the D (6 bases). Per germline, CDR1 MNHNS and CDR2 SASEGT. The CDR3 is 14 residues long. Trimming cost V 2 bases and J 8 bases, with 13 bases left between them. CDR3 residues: CASSESGDVDEQFF. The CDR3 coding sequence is TGTGCCAGCAGTGAATCAGGGGATGTCGATGAGCAGTTCTTC.

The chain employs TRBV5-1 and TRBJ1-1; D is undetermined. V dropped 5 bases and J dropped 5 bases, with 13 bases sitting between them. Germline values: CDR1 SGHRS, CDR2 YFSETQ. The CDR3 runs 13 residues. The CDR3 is CASSWVIGTEAFF. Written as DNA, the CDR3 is TGCGCCAGCAGTTGGGTGATCGGGACTGAAGCTTTCTTT.

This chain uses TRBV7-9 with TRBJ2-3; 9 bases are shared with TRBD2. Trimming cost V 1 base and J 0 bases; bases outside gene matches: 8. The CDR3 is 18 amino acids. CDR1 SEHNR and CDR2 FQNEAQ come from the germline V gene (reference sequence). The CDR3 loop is CASSLVLAGLTSTDTQYF. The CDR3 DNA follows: TGTGCCAGCAGCTTAGTGCTAGCGGGGCTAACTAGCACAGATACGCAGTATTTT.

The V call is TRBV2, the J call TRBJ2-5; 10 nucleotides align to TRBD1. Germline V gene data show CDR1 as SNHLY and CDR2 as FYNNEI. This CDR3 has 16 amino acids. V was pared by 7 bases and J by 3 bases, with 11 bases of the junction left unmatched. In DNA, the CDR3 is TGTGCCAGCATTCCGGGACAGGGGATGGGTGAAGAGACCCAGTACTTC. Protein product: CASIPGQGMGEETQYF.

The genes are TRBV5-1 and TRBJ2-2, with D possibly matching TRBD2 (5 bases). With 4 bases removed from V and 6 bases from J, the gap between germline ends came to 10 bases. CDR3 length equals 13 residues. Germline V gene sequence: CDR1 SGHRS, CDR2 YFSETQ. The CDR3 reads CASSPSEAGELFF. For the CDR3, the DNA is TGCGCCAGCAGCCCCTCGGAGGCCGGGGAGCTGTTTTTT.

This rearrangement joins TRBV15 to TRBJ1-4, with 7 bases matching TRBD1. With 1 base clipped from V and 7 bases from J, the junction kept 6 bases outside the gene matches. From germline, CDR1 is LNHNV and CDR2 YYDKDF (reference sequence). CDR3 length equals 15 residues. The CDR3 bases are TGTGCCACCAGCAGAGGGACAGGTTGGGGTGAAAAACTGTTTTTT. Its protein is CATSRGTGWGEKLFF.

The CDR3 DNA reads TGTGCCAGCAGCCCCGCCAGAGACCGGGGGAAAAAGACCCAGTACTTC. This encodes CASSPARDRGKKTQYF. The genes are TRBV7-9 and TRBJ2-5; TRBD2 might be the D (6 bases). Germline lookup yields CDR1 SEHNR and CDR2 FQNEAQ (reference sequence). This CDR3 spans 16 amino acids. The ends were cut back, 5 bases at V and 6 bases at J, with 22 bases in the middle.

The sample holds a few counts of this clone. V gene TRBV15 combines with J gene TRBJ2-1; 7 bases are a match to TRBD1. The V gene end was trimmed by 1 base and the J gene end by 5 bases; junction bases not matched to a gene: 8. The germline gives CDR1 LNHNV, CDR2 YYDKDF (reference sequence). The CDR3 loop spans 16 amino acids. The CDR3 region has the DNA TGTGCCACCAGCAGAGCATTGGGACAGTTAGACAATGAGCAGTTCTTC. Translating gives CATSRALGQLDNEQFF.

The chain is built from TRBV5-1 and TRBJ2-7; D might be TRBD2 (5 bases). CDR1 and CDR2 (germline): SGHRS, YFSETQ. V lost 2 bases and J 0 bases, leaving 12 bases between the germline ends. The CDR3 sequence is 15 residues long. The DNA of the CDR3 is TGCGCCAGCAGCTTAGCGAACACTAGCTCCTACGAGCAGTACTTC. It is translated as CASSLANTSSYEQYF. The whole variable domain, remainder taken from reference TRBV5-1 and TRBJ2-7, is KAGVTQTPRYLIKTRGQQVTLSCSPISGHRSVSWYQQTPGQGLQFLFEYFSETQRNKGNFPGRFSGRQFSNSRSEMNVSTLELGDSALYLCASSLANTSSYEQYFGPGTRLTVT.

In nucleotides, the CDR3 is TGTGCCAGCAGTTTACAGGGCCATGGCTACACCTTC. Translated: CASSLQGHGYTF. The chain uses TRBV27 and TRBJ1-2; the D gene is possibly TRBD1 (5 bases). The CDR3 length is 12 residues. Trimming shortened V by 2 bases and J by 6 bases, and 7 bases separated the two germline ends. Germline-derived CDR1 and CDR2 are MNHEY and SMNVEV (reference sequence).

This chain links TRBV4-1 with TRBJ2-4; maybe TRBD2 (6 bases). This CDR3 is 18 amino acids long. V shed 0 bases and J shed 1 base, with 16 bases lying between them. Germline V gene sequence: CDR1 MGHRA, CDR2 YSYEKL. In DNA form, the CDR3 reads TGCGCCAGCAGCCAAGATGGCGGGGAGTGGGTTGCCAAAAACATTCAGTACTTC. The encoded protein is CASSQDGGEWVAKNIQYF.

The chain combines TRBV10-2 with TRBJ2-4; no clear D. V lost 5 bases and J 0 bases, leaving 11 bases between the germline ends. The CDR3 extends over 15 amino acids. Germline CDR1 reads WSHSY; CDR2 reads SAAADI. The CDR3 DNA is TGCGCCAGCAGTCAGGCAGGCATAGCCAAAAACATTCAGTACTTC. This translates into CASSQAGIAKNIQYF.

CDR3 region: CASSLEQGVGYTF. The DNA of the CDR3 is TGCGCCAGCAGCTTGGAACAGGGGGTCGGCTACACCTTC. V is TRBV5-1 and J is TRBJ1-2; 8 positions match TRBD1. CDR3 length equals 13 residues. CDR1 and CDR2 from the germline V gene are SGHRS and YFSETQ. The V gene end was trimmed by 0 bases and the J gene end by 8 bases; junction bases not matched to a gene: 3.

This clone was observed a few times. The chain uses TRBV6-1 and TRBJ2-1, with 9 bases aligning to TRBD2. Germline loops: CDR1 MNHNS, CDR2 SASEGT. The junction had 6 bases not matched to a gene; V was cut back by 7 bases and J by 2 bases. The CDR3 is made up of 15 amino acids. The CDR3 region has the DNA TGTGCCAGCACAGCGGCGGGAGGGACCTACAATGAGCAGTTCTTC. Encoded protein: CASTAAGGTYNEQFF.